This T cell receptor (beta chain) is drawn from a study of shared clonotypes between healthy human individuals. About the study: Per donor, three plates held CD4 naive cells, three held CD4 memory, two held CD8 naive and one held CD8 memory. General observations from the study: Only blood was sampled; tissue repertoires likely differ. In contrast to clonotypes shared by all four donors, non-shared clonotypes had lower generation probabilities.

Regarding this clone: The antigen remains undetermined.

Every subset's genomic DNA went evenly onto several immunoSEQ plates. Clones were read by immunoSEQ multiplex PCR, and TCRdb kept only the in-frame ones, dropping some. The sample yields about 1,500,000 clones, approximately 97% seen once. The V gene's germline CDR1 is SGHDN and CDR2 FVKESK. Trimming took 2 bases from V and 8 from J; bases not matched to a gene: 1. This CDR3 is 14 amino acids long. The specimen sequenced was naive CD4+ T cells sorted from blood. Specified subset: CD45RA+ positively selected. The sequence was obtained from a man aged 25-45 years in good health. This sequence joins TRBV14 and TRBJ2-1; 12 bases align to TRBD2. CDR3 in DNA: TGTGCCAGCAGCCAACGACTAGCGGGAGATGAGCAGTTCTTC. Protein: CASSQRLAGDEQFF.